The 27 T cell receptor beta chains below come from one sample, sequenced in a study of radiotherapy plus CTLA-4 blockade in lung cancer (dated by TCRdb to about 2018). The method was the immunoSEQ multiplex PCR assay. The table comes from immuneACCESS by way of TCRdb, which keeps in-frame sequences with V and J called. Part of the clones is missing from these tables; in studies checked, under half for an unresolved V gene and the rest for unknown reasons. The sample includes over 45,000 clones, with roughly 80% observed a single time. The top ten hold 16% of the sample. Sequenced here: peripheral blood, sampled from a patient treated with radiotherapy plus ipilimumab. The source is a human donor with non-small cell lung cancer who had a complete response to radiotherapy plus ipilimumab.

This clone is medium-sized by share. The chain combines TRBV16 with TRBJ1-3; D gene unclear. The germline V and J ends were trimmed by 2 bases and 1 base, with 9 bases remaining between them. Germline CDR1 is KGHSY and CDR2 is FQNENV. This CDR3 spans 15 amino acids. The CDR3 reads CASSQDEGSGNTIYF. In nucleotides, the CDR3 is TGTGCCAGCAGCCAAGATGAGGGTTCTGGAAACACCATATATTTT.

This clone is a singleton in its sample. The chain recombines TRBV4-1 with TRBJ2-2, with TRBD2 matching 8 bases. Unmatched junction bases numbered 6, after V lost 3 bases and J lost 0 bases. Per germline, CDR1 MGHRA and CDR2 YSYEKL. This CDR3 region has 17 residues. CDR3 loop: CASSQARLAPNTGELFF. In DNA, the CDR3 is TGCGCCAGCAGCCAGGCTAGACTAGCGCCGAACACCGGGGAGCTGTTTTTT.

This rearrangement joins TRBV5-4 to TRBJ1-1; a weak D match, TRBD1 (6 bases). This CDR3 spans 14 amino acids. Deletions cut 4 bases from V and 1 base from J, with 11 bases between. Germline assignment: CDR1 SGHNT and CDR2 YYREEE (reference sequence). CDR3 nucleotides: TGTGCCAGCAGCCTAGGACAGCAGAACACTGAAGCTTTCTTT. Protein sequence: CASSLGQQNTEAFF.

This clone was detected a few times. This chain uses TRBV18 with TRBJ2-1; D possibly corresponds to TRBD1 (6 bases). The germline V gene encodes CDR1 KGHSH and CDR2 LQKENI. The germline V and J ends were trimmed by 4 bases and 6 bases, with 13 bases remaining between them. The CDR3 length is 14 residues. The CDR3 loop is CASSLPGQINEQFF. CDR3 bases: TGTGCCAGCTCACTTCCGGGACAAATCAATGAGCAGTTCTTC.

This clone was observed a handful of times. This sequence joins TRBV6-6 and TRBJ1-1; D remains ambiguous. This CDR3 is built from 11 residues. Looked up from germline, CDR1 is MNHNY and CDR2 is SVGAGI (reference sequence). CDR3 amino acids: CRSGVVAEAFF. The CDR3 DNA reads TGTCGCAGCGGCGTCGTGGCTGAAGCTTTCTTT.

The rearrangement links TRBV5-1 to TRBJ2-3; 9 bases agree with TRBD1. Looked up from germline, CDR1 is SGHRS and CDR2 is YFSETQ. This CDR3 has 15 residues. Trimming took 0 bases from V and 5 from J; bases not matched to a gene: 4. The CDR3 sequence is CASSLGNRGQDTQYF. The CDR3 DNA follows: TGCGCCAGCAGCTTGGGGAACAGGGGGCAAGATACGCAGTATTTT.

This chain links TRBV30 with TRBJ1-2, with D possibly matching TRBD1 (5 bases). The germline V and J ends were trimmed by 1 base and 8 bases, with 20 bases remaining between them. CDR3 length: 15 amino acids. Germline CDR1 is GTSNPN and CDR2 is SVGIG (reference sequence). CDR3 protein: CAWSGLVSGSSGYTF. The DNA of the CDR3 is TGTGCCTGGAGTGGCCTTGTATCAGGGTCCTCCGGCTACACCTTC.

The chain carries TRBV7-6 and TRBJ1-2, with D possibly TRBD1 on 6 matching bases. The CDR3 contains 15 residues. CDR1 is SGHVS and CDR2 is FNYEAQ in the germline V gene. V lost 5 bases, J lost 7 bases, and 20 bases lay in between. The CDR3 loop is CASSLSFGQSAGYTF. DNA for the CDR3: TGTGCCAGCAGCCTTTCCTTCGGACAGTCGGCTGGCTACACCTTC.

The rearrangement uses TRBV5-1 and TRBJ1-2, with TRBD1 identical over 7 bases. CDR3 size: 14 residues. The V and J ends lost 5 bases and 4 bases, in that order; junction bases with no gene match: 8. CDR1 is SGHRS and CDR2 is YFSETQ in the germline V gene. CDR3 loop: CASRRDDRAYGYTF. CDR3 coding DNA: TGCGCCAGCAGACGAGATGACAGGGCCTATGGCTACACCTTC.

Here the CDR3 DNA reads TGTGCCAGCAGCTATACTAGCGGGGGCCCGTTGGAGCAGTACTTC. Protein product: CASSYTSGGPLEQYF. The genes are TRBV5-4 and TRBJ2-7; 11 bases match TRBD2. V lost 3 bases and J lost 7; bases outside the gene matches: 9. This CDR3 has 15 residues. CDR1 is SGHNT and CDR2 is YYREEE in the germline V gene (reference sequence). The full variable domain, its missing parts supplied by reference TRBV5-4 and TRBJ2-7, is ETGVTQSPTHLIKTRGQQVTLRCSSQSGHNTVSWYQQALGQGPQFIFQYYREEENGRGNFPPRFSGLQFPNYSSELNVNALELDDSALYLCASSYTSGGPLEQYFGPGTRLTVT.

This clone came up a few times. This chain connects TRBV27 to TRBJ1-1; possible D gene TRBD1, 5 bases. The CDR3 extends over 13 amino acids. Germline V gives CDR1 MNHEY, CDR2 SMNVEV (reference sequence). The ends were cut back, 5 bases at V and 3 bases at J, with 10 bases in the middle. CDR3 bases: TGTGCCAGCAGTACGACCAGGGACACTGAAGCTTTCTTT. Its protein is CASSTTRDTEAFF.

The rearrangement joins TRBV28 to TRBJ1-1; perhaps TRBD1 as D (5 bases). Germline V gene sequence: CDR1 MDHEN, CDR2 SYDVKM. The CDR3 runs 12 residues. Trimming removed 4 bases at V and 7 bases at J, with 10 bases between. The CDR3 loop is CASSSWTFEAFF. Here the CDR3 DNA reads TGTGCCAGCAGTTCGTGGACATTTGAAGCTTTCTTT. Variable domain in full (rest from reference TRBV28 and TRBJ1-1): DVKVTQSSRYLVKRTGEKVFLECVQDMDHENMFWYRQDPGLGLRLIYFSYDVKMKEKGDIPEGYSVSREKKERFSLILESASTNQTSMYLCASSSWTFEAFFGQGTRLTVV.

The chain combines TRBV5-8 with TRBJ1-2; 7 bases map to TRBD1. The V gene's germline CDR1 is SGHTS and CDR2 YDEGEE. The CDR3 length is 14 residues. Losses at the gene ends were 3 bases for V and 3 bases for J; bases not matched to a gene: 5. The DNA of the CDR3 is TGTGCCAGCAGCTGGACAGGACGGGACTATGGCTACACCTTC. Translated: CASSWTGRDYGYTF. The entire variable domain, with the rest obtained from reference TRBV5-8 and TRBJ1-2, is as follows: EAGVTQSPTHLIKTRGQQATLRCSPISGHTSVYWYQQALGLGLQFLLWYDEGEERNRGNFPPRFSGRQFPNYSSELNVNALELEDSALYLCASSWTGRDYGYTFGSGTRLTVV.

This clone was picked up one time. This sequence joins TRBV15 and TRBJ2-1, with TRBD2 matching 12 bases. Trimming at V came to 2 bases and at J to 0 bases, leaving 5 bases not matched to a gene. CDR1 is LNHNV and CDR2 is YYDKDF in the germline V gene (reference sequence). This CDR3 region has 18 residues. CDR3 region: CATSRLAGGFASYNEQFF. DNA of the CDR3: TGTGCCACCAGCAGACTAGCGGGGGGGTTCGCCTCCTACAATGAGCAGTTCTTC.

The chain is built from TRBV10-3 and TRBJ2-6; possibly TRBD1 for D (5 bases). CDR1 ENHRY and CDR2 SYGVKD come from the germline V gene. CDR3 size: 14 residues. Trimming took off 11 bases at V and 0 bases at J, with 11 bases between the two ends. The CDR3 sequence is CAARDSSGANVLTF. Here the CDR3 DNA reads TGTGCCGCGAGAGACAGCTCTGGGGCCAACGTCCTGACTTTC.

The rearrangement joins TRBV9 to TRBJ2-7; D perhaps matches TRBD1 (5 bases). Trimming pared 4 bases from V and 0 bases from J, leaving 14 bases between. This CDR3 region has 15 residues. Germline CDR1 reads SGDLS; CDR2 reads YYNGEE. Here the CDR3 reads CASSPGWSSSYEQYV. The CDR3 coding sequence is TGTGCCAGCAGCCCAGGGTGGAGCTCCTCCTACGAGCAGTACGTC.

This clone was picked up a small number of times. The chain is built from TRBV19 and TRBJ1-1, with a tentative D call TRBD1 (5 bases). Trimming left V 3 bases short and J 6 bases short, with 26 bases between. The CDR3 length is 18 residues. Germline CDR1 is LNHDA and CDR2 is SQIVND (reference sequence). The CDR3 is CASSMWGQVTMGGPEAFF. DNA of the CDR3: TGTGCCAGTAGTATGTGGGGCCAGGTGACGATGGGGGGACCTGAAGCTTTCTTT.

This chain connects TRBV18 to TRBJ2-5; 8 positions agree with TRBD2. The CDR3 loop spans 14 amino acids. Germline lookup yields CDR1 KGHSH and CDR2 LQKENI. The V segment lost 3 bases and the J segment 4 bases; nucleotides outside the gene matches: 4. CDR3 coding DNA: TGTGCCAGCTCACCTAGCGGGACGGGAGAGACCCAGTACTTC. Encoded protein: CASSPSGTGETQYF. Looking up the rest from reference TRBV18 and TRBJ2-5 gives the full variable domain: NAGVMQNPRHLVRRRGQEARLRCSPMKGHSHVYWYRQLPEEGLKFMVYLQKENIIDESGMPKERFSAEFPKEGPSILRIQQVVRGDSAAYFCASSPSGTGETQYFGPGTRLLVL.

Comments on this clone: The same CDR3 is also encoded by other DNA sequences in this sample. The rearrangement links TRBV2 to TRBJ1-2; D is ambiguous. This CDR3 contains 13 residues. Germline loops: CDR1 SNHLY, CDR2 FYNNEI. The V gene lost 3 bases and the J gene lost 3 bases, with 8 bases spanning the gap. CDR3 in amino acids: CASSDGQYYGYTF. The CDR3 DNA follows: TGTGCCAGCAGTGATGGTCAGTACTATGGCTACACCTTC.

This chain joins TRBV7-8 and TRBJ1-6; TRBD1 aligns across 7 bases. Germline CDR1 is SGHVS and CDR2 is FQNEAQ. The CDR3 runs 15 residues. The V gene end was trimmed by 5 bases and the J gene end by 6 bases; junction bases not matched to a gene: 7. In DNA, the CDR3 is TGTGCCAGCAGCCGTTTCGAGGGGGCTAATTCACCCCTCCACTTT. This translates into CASSRFEGANSPLHF. The full variable domain, completed using reference TRBV7-8 and TRBJ1-6, is GAGVSQSPRYKVAKRGQDVALRCDPISGHVSLFWYQQALGQGPEFLTYFQNEAQLDKSGLPSDRFFAERPEGSVSTLKIQRTQQEDSAVYLCASSRFEGANSPLHFGNGTRLTVT.

The CDR3 DNA is TGCGCCAGCAGTCCTGGCGGGAGAGTCAATGAGCAGTTCTTC. This translates into CASSPGGRVNEQFF. V is TRBV4-1 and J is TRBJ2-1; 7 bases align to TRBD2. Per the germline V gene, CDR1 is MGHRA and CDR2 is YSYEKL. The CDR3 is 14 amino acids. V shed 6 bases and J 6 bases; nucleotides not matched to a gene: 8.

With regard to this clone: The junction shows a germline mismatch at one end, possibly a read error. This sample includes further DNA sequences coding for the same CDR3. Here the CDR3 reads CASRRLGSFYTF. CDR3 nucleotides: TGTGCCAGCAGGCGTTTGGGGAGTTTCTACACCTTT. The chain uses TRBV28 and TRBJ1-2; D gene uncertain. The CDR3 loop spans 12 amino acids. Germline-derived CDR1 and CDR2 are MDHEN and SYDVKM.

This clone was observed a single time. This chain uses TRBV5-4 with TRBJ2-3; TRBD2 matches 10 bases. Trimming took 3 bases from V and 2 from J; bases not matched to a gene: 6. The CDR3 loop spans 16 amino acids. CDR1 is SGHNT and CDR2 is YYREEE in the germline V gene (reference sequence). CDR3 protein: CASSSPSGGVTDTQYF. The DNA for the CDR3 is TGTGCCAGCAGCTCTCCAAGCGGGGGGGTCACAGATACGCAGTATTTT.

The rearrangement uses TRBV28 and TRBJ2-5; 9 bases match TRBD1. CDR3 size: 14 residues. The V segment lost 5 bases and the J segment 5 bases; nucleotides outside the gene matches: 6. Germline values: CDR1 MDHEN, CDR2 SYDVKM. The DNA for the CDR3 is TGTGCCAGCAGTGACAGGGGGAGAGAGGAGACCCAGTACTTC. This codes for CASSDRGREETQYF.

The rearrangement joins TRBV5-4 to TRBJ1-1, with TRBD1 as a possible D gene (6 bases). The CDR3 length is 14 residues. Trimming removed 4 bases from V and 1 base from J, with 11 bases in between. Germline V CDR1 and CDR2: SGHNT, YYREEE (reference sequence). CDR3 region: CASSAGQRNTEAFF. In nucleotides, the CDR3 is TGTGCCAGCAGCGCAGGACAGAGGAACACTGAAGCTTTCTTT.

In this sample, this clone turned up once. The junction does not match germline at one end; this may be a read error. CDR3 amino acids: CASSLEAAGDLDF. Here the CDR3 DNA reads TGCGCCAGCAGCTTGGAGGCGGCAGGGGACCTAGACTTC. The rearrangement uses TRBV5-1 and TRBJ2-4; maybe TRBD1 (6 bases). CDR1 SGHRS and CDR2 YFSETQ come from the germline V gene. The CDR3 length is 13 residues.

Only a few counts were recorded for this clone. The chain employs TRBV7-6 and TRBJ1-1; D perhaps matches TRBD1 (6 bases). V was cut by 2 bases and J by 9 bases, with 13 bases left in between. The CDR3 has 13 amino acids. Per germline, CDR1 SGHVS and CDR2 FNYEAQ. CDR3 DNA sequence: TGTGCCAGCAGCTTACCCCAGGGGAGAAAAGCTTTCTTT. Its translation is CASSLPQGRKAFF. The full variable domain, with the rest looked up from reference TRBV7-6 and TRBJ1-1, is GAGVSQSPRYKVTKRGQDVALRCDPISGHVSLYWYRQALGQGPEFLTYFNYEAQQDKSGLPNDRFSAERPEGSISTLTIQRTEQRDSAMYRCASSLPQGRKAFFGQGTRLTVV.